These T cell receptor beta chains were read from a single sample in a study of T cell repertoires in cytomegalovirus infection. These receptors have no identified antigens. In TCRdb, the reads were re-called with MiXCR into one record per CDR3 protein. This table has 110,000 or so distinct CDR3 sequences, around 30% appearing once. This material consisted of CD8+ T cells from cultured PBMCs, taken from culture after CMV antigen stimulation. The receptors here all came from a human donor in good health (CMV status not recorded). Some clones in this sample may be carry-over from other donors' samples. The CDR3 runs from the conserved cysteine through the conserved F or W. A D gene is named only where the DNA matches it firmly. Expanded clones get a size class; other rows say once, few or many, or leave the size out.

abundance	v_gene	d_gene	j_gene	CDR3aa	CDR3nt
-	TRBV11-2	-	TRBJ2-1	CASSQIPATQRNEQFF	TGTGCCAGCAGCCAAATCCCTGCGACACAACGGAATGAGCAGTTCTTC
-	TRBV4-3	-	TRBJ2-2	CASSQETGENTGELFF	TGCGCCAGCAGCCAAGAAACGGGGGAGAACACCGGGGAGCTGTTTTTT
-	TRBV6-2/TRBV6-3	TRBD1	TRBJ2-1	CASSYKLTGALDNEQFF	TGTGCCAGCAGTTACAAGTTGACAGGGGCGTTGGACAATGAGCAGTTCTTC
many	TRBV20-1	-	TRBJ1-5	CSLAPQTEAHQPQHF	TGCAGCTTAGCGCCCCAGACAGAAGCTCATCAGCCCCAGCATTTT
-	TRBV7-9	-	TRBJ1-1	CASSASWGRNTEAFF	TGTGCCAGCAGCGCTAGTTGGGGAAGGAACACTGAAGCTTTCTTT
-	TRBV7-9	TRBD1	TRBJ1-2	CASSSDRLEGYTF	TGTGCCAGCAGCTCGGACAGGCTGGAAGGCTACACCTTC
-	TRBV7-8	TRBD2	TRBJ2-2	CASSLTASGGRMNTGELFF	TGTGCCAGCAGCTTAACGGCTAGCGGGGGGCGTATGAACACCGGGGAGCTGTTTTTT
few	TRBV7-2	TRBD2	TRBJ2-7	CASSAEYGLAGGHTYF	TGTGCCAGCAGCGCAGAATACGGACTAGCGGGGGGGCATACGTACTTC
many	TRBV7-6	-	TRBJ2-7	CASSLTGERGEQYF	TGTGCCAGCAGCTTAACGGGGGAGAGAGGCGAGCAGTACTTC
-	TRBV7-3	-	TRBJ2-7	CASSLRALLDSSYEQYF	TGTGCCAGCAGCCTACGGGCTCTGTTGGACAGCTCCTACGAGCAGTACTTC
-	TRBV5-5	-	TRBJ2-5	CASSLGRGLQETQYF	TGTGCCAGCAGCTTGGGGCGGGGGCTCCAAGAGACCCAGTACTTC
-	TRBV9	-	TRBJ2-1	CASSETSRGRTYNEQFF	TGTGCCAGCAGCGAAACGTCGCGGGGCCGGACTTACAATGAGCAGTTCTTC
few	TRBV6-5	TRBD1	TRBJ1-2	CASSSTTGGANYGYTF	TGTGCCAGCAGTTCTACCACAGGGGGCGCTAACTATGGCTACACCTTC
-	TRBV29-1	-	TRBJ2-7	CSAKGAGADEQYF	TGCAGCGCAAAAGGGGCAGGGGCCGACGAGCAGTACTTC
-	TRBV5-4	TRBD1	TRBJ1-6	CASSLETGGNSPLHF	TGTGCCAGCAGCTTGGAGACAGGGGGGAATTCACCCCTCCACTTT
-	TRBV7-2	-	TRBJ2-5	CASSLRDLGGETQYF	TGTGCCAGCAGCCTCCGGGACTTGGGAGGAGAGACCCAGTACTTC
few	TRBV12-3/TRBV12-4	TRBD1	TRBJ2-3	CASWDRVSDTQYF	TGTGCCAGCTGGGACAGGGTCTCAGATACGCAGTATTTT
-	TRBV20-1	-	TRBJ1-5	CSARETGALSNQPQHF	TGCAGTGCTAGAGAAACCGGGGCGCTTAGCAATCAGCCCCAGCATTTT
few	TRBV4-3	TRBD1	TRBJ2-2	CASSRWGTGGNTGELFF	TGCGCCAGCAGCCGATGGGGGACAGGGGGAAACACCGGGGAGCTGTTTTTT
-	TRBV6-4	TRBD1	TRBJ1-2	CASSDSGTGGAYYYGYTF	TGTGCCAGCAGTGACTCCGGGACAGGGGGCGCGTATTACTATGGCTACACCTTC
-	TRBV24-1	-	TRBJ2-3	CATSLGADTDTQYF	TGTGCCACCAGTCTCGGGGCCGACACAGATACGCAGTATTTT
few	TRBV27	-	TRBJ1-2	CASSPTGGTYGYTF	TGTGCCAGCAGCCCCACGGGGGGGACTTATGGCTACACCTTC
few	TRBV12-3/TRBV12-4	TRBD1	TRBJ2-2	CASNKQGTNTGELFF	TGTGCCAGCAATAAACAGGGGACCAACACCGGGGAGCTGTTTTTT
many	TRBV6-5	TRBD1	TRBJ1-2	CASSYSYGRGLPNYGYTF	TGTGCCAGCAGTTACTCGTATGGCAGGGGGCTCCCTAACTATGGCTACACCTTC
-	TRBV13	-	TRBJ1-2	CASSLGNRNYGYTF	TGTGCCAGCAGCTTAGGCAACCGTAACTATGGCTACACCTTC
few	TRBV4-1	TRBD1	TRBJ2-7	CASSQFQTGEAYEQYF	TGCGCCAGCAGCCAGTTTCAAACAGGGGAAGCCTACGAGCAGTACTTC
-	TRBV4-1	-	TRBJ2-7	CASSQARGFEQYF	TGCGCCAGCAGCCAAGCCAGAGGTTTCGAGCAGTACTTC
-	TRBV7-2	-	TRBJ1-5	CASSLNQVQPQHF	TGTGCCAGCAGCTTAAATCAGGTCCAGCCCCAGCATTTT
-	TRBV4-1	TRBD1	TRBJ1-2	CASSEATGANYGYTF	TGCGCCAGCAGCGAAGCCACAGGGGCGAACTATGGCTACACCTTC
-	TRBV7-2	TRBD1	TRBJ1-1	CASSLMTGGGEDMKAFF	TGTGCCAGCAGCTTAATGACAGGGGGCGGAGAGGACATGAAAGCTTTCTTT
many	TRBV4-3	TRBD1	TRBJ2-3	CASSQDRRTGSTDTQYF	TGCGCCAGCAGCCAAGATCGTAGGACAGGGAGCACAGATACGCAGTATTTT
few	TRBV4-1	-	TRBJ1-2	CASSQDLQTRDYGYTF	TGCGCCAGCAGCCAAGATCTCCAGACGAGGGACTATGGCTACACCTTC
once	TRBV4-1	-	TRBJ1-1	CASSVAGWTEAFF	TGCGCCAGCAGCGTGGCGGGGTGGACTGAAGCTTTCTTT
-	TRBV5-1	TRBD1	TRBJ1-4	CASSLAGTVNEKLFF	TGCGCCAGCAGCTTGGCCGGGACAGTTAATGAAAAACTGTTTTTT
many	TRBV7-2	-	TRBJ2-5	CASSLGERRGRGETQYF	TGTGCCAGCAGCTTAGGGGAGAGGCGGGGGCGAGGGGAGACCCAGTACTTC
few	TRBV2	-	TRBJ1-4	CASRRKDGATNEKLFF	TGTGCCAGCAGACGGAAAGACGGGGCCACGAATGAAAAACTGTTTTTT
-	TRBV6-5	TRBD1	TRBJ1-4	CASSSGQGVEKLFF	TGTGCCAGCAGTTCGGGACAGGGGGTTGAAAAACTGTTTTTT
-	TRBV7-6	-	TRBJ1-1	CASGPSRGGMNTEAFF	TGTGCCAGCGGACCCTCCAGGGGAGGCATGAACACTGAAGCTTTCTTT
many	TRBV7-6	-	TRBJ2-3	CASSLSGGIFPDTQYF	TGTGCCAGCAGCCTGAGTGGGGGTATATTCCCAGATACGCAGTATTTT
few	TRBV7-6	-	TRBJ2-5	CASSPIQETQYF	TGTGCCAGCAGTCCTATACAAGAGACCCAGTACTTC
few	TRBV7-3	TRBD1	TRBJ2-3	CASSLWGQGVGVTDTQYF	TGTGCCAGCAGCTTATGGGGACAGGGGGTTGGTGTCACAGATACGCAGTATTTT
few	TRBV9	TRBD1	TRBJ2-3	CASSGRDRYTDTQYF	TGTGCCAGCAGCGGCCGGGACAGGTATACAGATACGCAGTATTTT
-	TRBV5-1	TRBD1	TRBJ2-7	CASSNGTGIFYEQYF	TGCGCCAGCAGCAACGGGACAGGGATTTTCTACGAGCAGTACTTC
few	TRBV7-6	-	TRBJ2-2	CASSSRVWDTGELFF	TGTGCCAGCAGCTCCAGGGTTTGGGACACCGGGGAGCTGTTTTTT
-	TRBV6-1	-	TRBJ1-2	CASSDSVITYGYTF	TGTGCCAGCAGTGACTCCGTTATTACGTATGGCTACACCTTC
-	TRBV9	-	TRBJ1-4	CASSRTSNEKLFF	TGTGCCAGCAGCCGAACTTCTAATGAAAAACTGTTTTTT
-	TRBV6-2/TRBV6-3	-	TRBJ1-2	CASSYVAGQLYGYTF	TGTGCCAGCAGTTACGTAGCAGGACAGCTCTATGGCTACACCTTC
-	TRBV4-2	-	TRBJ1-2	CASSQVRGMEGYTF	TGTGCCAGCAGCCAAGTGCGAGGTATGGAGGGCTACACCTTC
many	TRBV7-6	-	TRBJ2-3	CASSLGVGTDTQYF	TGTGCCAGCAGCTTAGGGGTTGGCACAGATACGCAGTATTTT
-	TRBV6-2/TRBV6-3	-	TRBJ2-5	CASSYPRYRQETQYF	TGTGCCAGCAGTTACCCCAGGTATCGCCAAGAGACCCAGTACTTC
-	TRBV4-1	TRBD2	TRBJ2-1	CASSQGNGGANNEQFF	TGCGCCAGCAGCCAAGGGAACGGGGGGGCCAACAATGAGCAGTTCTTC
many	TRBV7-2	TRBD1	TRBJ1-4	CASSFGQGATNEKLFF	TGTGCCAGCAGCTTCGGACAGGGGGCAACTAATGAAAAACTGTTTTTT
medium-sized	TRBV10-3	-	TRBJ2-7	CAISLTPHRYEQYF	TGTGCCATCAGCCTGACTCCCCATCGCTACGAGCAGTACTTC
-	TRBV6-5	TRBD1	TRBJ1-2	CASSPGQVYNYGYTF	TGTGCCAGCAGTCCGGGACAGGTTTATAACTATGGCTACACCTTC
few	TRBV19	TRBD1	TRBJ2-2	CASTGTGYTGELFF	TGTGCCAGTACCGGGACAGGGTACACCGGGGAGCTGTTTTTT
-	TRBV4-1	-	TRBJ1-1	CASSPREGSTEAFF	TGCGCCAGCAGCCCAAGGGAGGGGAGCACTGAAGCTTTCTTT
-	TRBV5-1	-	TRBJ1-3	CASSLVGRNSGNTIYF	TGCGCCAGCAGCTTGGTGGGCCGGAACTCTGGAAACACCATATATTTT
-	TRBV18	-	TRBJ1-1	CASSPPFVTANTEAFF	TGTGCCAGCTCACCACCTTTCGTTACAGCGAACACTGAAGCTTTCTTT
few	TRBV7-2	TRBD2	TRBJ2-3	CASSFGSGGAWDTQYF	TGTGCCAGCAGCTTTGGTAGCGGGGGGGCCTGGGATACGCAGTATTTT